The 16 T cell receptor beta chains below all came from one sample that was sequenced in a study of cytomegalovirus exposure and HLA in healthy donors. The protocol was immunoSEQ multiplex PCR, while the TCRdb copy is restricted to in-frame clones and leaves out a portion. Among a few hundred thousand clones listed, around 88% were seen once. The sample comprised PBMCs. The origin of the receptors is a woman aged 18-30 years in good health and CMV-seronegative.

The rearrangement links TRBV7-8 to TRBJ2-3; possible D gene TRBD2, 5 bases. Germline CDR1 and CDR2: SGHVS and FQNEAQ. This CDR3 is built from 15 residues. Trimming pared 7 bases from V and 2 bases from J, leaving 16 bases between. The CDR3 region has the DNA TGTGCCAGCACCCCCGGTGGAGCGGACACAGATACGCAGTATTTT. Its protein product is CASTPGGADTDTQYF.

This clone has only one observation. The chain couples TRBV11-2 to TRBJ2-5; TRBD2 agrees at 7 bases. The J call is doubtful: the DNA matches TRBJ2-7 better. The V gene's germline CDR1 is SGHAT and CDR2 FQNNGV. CDR3 length: 15 residues. This CDR3 is CASSYAGSRGDEQYF. The CDR3 DNA reads as TGTGCCAGCAGCTATGCCGGGTCCCGGGGGGACGAGCAGTACTTC.

This clone was seen once. V and J are TRBV7-9 and TRBJ1-2, with a possible D match to TRBD1 (6 bases). Germline lookup yields CDR1 SEHNR and CDR2 FQNEAQ (reference sequence). V lost 8 bases, J lost 3 bases, and 10 bases lay in between. This CDR3 has 12 amino acids. CDR3 residues: CASQGPDYGYTF. The CDR3 DNA reads TGTGCCAGCCAGGGGCCAGACTATGGCTACACCTTC.

The chain has TRBV10-3 and TRBJ2-1, with 13 bases aligning to TRBD2. Trimming cost V 10 bases and J 7 bases; bases outside gene matches: 4. Germline assignment: CDR1 ENHRY and CDR2 SYGVKD. The CDR3 spans 13 residues. The CDR3 DNA reads TGTGCCAGCGGACTAGCGGGAGTTAATGAGCAGTTCTTC. Protein sequence: CASGLAGVNEQFF.

J is TRBJ1-5 and V is TRBV27; D not certain. V was cut by 0 bases and J by 0 bases, with 15 bases left in between. CDR1 is MNHEY, CDR2 SMNVEV, per germline (reference sequence). There are 18 residues in the CDR3. The CDR3: CASSLSGSLSDSNQPQHF. As DNA, the CDR3 is TGTGCCAGCAGTTTATCAGGTTCGCTAAGCGATAGCAATCAGCCCCAGCATTTT.

V usage is TRBV19 and J usage is TRBJ2-7; maybe TRBD2 (6 bases). With 5 bases removed from V and 3 bases from J, the gap between germline ends came to 17 bases. The CDR3 has 15 residues. Looked up from germline, CDR1 is LNHDA and CDR2 is SQIVND (reference sequence). CDR3 nucleotide sequence: TGTGCCAGTAGTGCGGGGAAAACCCCCTACTACGAGCAGTACTTC. Residues: CASSAGKTPYYEQYF.

The chain uses TRBV5-4 and TRBJ2-2; no firm D call. The CDR3 totals 16 residues. Germline CDR1 is SGHNT and CDR2 is YYREEE (reference sequence). The V end was cut by 0 bases, the J end by 4 bases, with 13 bases between. CDR3 nucleotide sequence: TGTGCCAGCAGCTTGGAGATCAGCAGGCCCACCGGGGAGCTGTTTTTT. Translating it yields CASSLEISRPTGELFF.

The CDR3 loop reads CASSPAPGTSTDTQYF. As DNA, the CDR3 is TGTGCCAGCAGCCCCGCACCGGGAACTAGCACAGATACGCAGTATTTT. The rearrangement links TRBV9 to TRBJ2-3, with a possible D match to TRBD2 (5 bases). In germline, CDR1 is SGDLS, CDR2 YYNGEE. The CDR3 totals 16 residues. Deletions cut 4 bases from V and 0 bases from J, with 15 bases between. Combining the CDR3 with reference TRBV9 and TRBJ2-3 gives the whole variable domain DSGVTQTPKHLITATGQRVTLRCSPRSGDLSVYWYQQSLDQGLQFLIQYYNGEERAKGNILERFSAQQFPDLHSELNLSSLELGDSALYFCASSPAPGTSTDTQYFGPGTRLTVL.

This chain links TRBV1 with TRBJ2-7; TRBD1 is the table's D call and was not checked against the DNA. TRBV1 is annotated as a pseudogene. There are 19 residues in the CDR3. CDR3 amino acids: CTSSQDQDRGSYNAYEQYF. The CDR3 coding sequence is TGCACCAGCAGCCAAGATCAGGACAGGGGCAGTTACAACGCCTACGAGCAGTACTTC.

The genes are TRBV28 and TRBJ1-2, with 10 bases fitting TRBD1. Germline V gene sequence: CDR1 MDHEN, CDR2 SYDVKM. The CDR3 is 16 amino acids. V lost 6 bases and J lost 2; bases outside the gene matches: 9. CDR3 protein: CASSRTRTGGNYGYTF. In nucleotides, the CDR3 is TGTGCCAGCAGCCGAACCCGGACAGGGGGGAACTATGGCTACACCTTC.

CDR3 protein: CASPGGSSGQITDTQYF. The CDR3 coding sequence is TGTGCCAGCCCCGGAGGGTCTAGCGGACAAATCACAGATACGCAGTATTTT. This chain uses TRBV2 with TRBJ2-3; the match to TRBD2 covers 7 bases. V trimming: 8 bases; J trimming: 2 bases; junction bases outside the gene matches: 16. Germline lookup yields CDR1 SNHLY and CDR2 FYNNEI. This CDR3 region has 17 residues.

V gene TRBV28 combines with J gene TRBJ2-7, with 8 nucleotides matching TRBD1. Unmatched junction bases numbered 15, after V lost 5 bases and J lost 6 bases. CDR3 length: 16 residues. Germline CDR1 reads MDHEN; CDR2 reads SYDVKM. Written as DNA, the CDR3 is TGTGCCAGCAGTACCCCCGGGACAGGCGGAAGGGGCGAGCAGTACTTC. It is translated as CASSTPGTGGRGEQYF.

The chain has TRBV7-9 and TRBJ1-2, with D possibly matching TRBD1 (5 bases). The CDR3 is 11 amino acids. Looked up from germline, CDR1 is SEHNR and CDR2 is FQNEAQ (reference sequence). Between the trimmed V and J ends, which lost 5 bases and 7 bases, there was a span of 8 bases. CDR3 region: CASSRTFGYTF. For the CDR3, the DNA is TGTGCCAGCAGCAGGACATTTGGCTACACCTTC.

This rearrangement joins TRBV5-4 to TRBJ2-5; 11 bases line up with TRBD2. The CDR3 is 16 amino acids. Germline-derived CDR1 and CDR2 are SGHNT and YYREEE (reference sequence). Trimming took 4 bases from V and 2 from J; bases not matched to a gene: 7. The CDR3 DNA reads as TGTGCCAGCAGCGGAGGGACTAGCGGTAAACAAGAGACCCAGTACTTC. Amino acid sequence: CASSGGTSGKQETQYF.

The chain has TRBV28 and TRBJ1-5; TRBD1 matches at 9 bases. The CDR3 runs to 15 residues. Germline lookup yields CDR1 MDHEN and CDR2 SYDVKM. V lost 8 bases and J lost 4; bases outside the gene matches: 9. The chain's CDR3 is CASLYGTGLNQPQHF. CDR3 sequence (DNA): TGTGCCAGCCTCTACGGGACAGGGTTGAATCAGCCCCAGCATTTT.

This clone was detected a few times. V gene TRBV6-1 combines with J gene TRBJ2-1; D ambiguous. Per the germline V gene, CDR1 is MNHNS and CDR2 is SASEGT. The CDR3 runs 11 residues. Trimming took 3 bases from V and 9 from J, leaving 6 bases between them. CDR3 sequence reads: CASSDPFEQFF. Here the CDR3 DNA reads TGTGCCAGCAGTGACCCGTTTGAGCAGTTCTTC.